One sample yielded the 18 T cell receptor beta chains listed below, sequenced in a study of vaccination effects on CD4 cells after COVID-19. TCRdb's table, derived via immunoSEQ multiplex PCR, lists solely in-frame clones and lacks some. The data show some 69,000 clones, around 73% seen once. No cognate antigen is known for these TCRs. Having been cultured for less than 12 days, the cells underwent CD4+ T cell isolation. Either the BNT162b2 or mRNA-1273 vaccine was given to participants in two doses. The material was CD4+ T cells from PBMCs cultured without peptide, obtained after COVID-19 vaccination. Receptors originate from a human donor who received a COVID-19 vaccine.

This clone was picked up a small number of times. The gene calls are TRBV19 and TRBJ1-5, with D perhaps matching TRBD1 (6 bases). This CDR3 has 17 residues. In germline, CDR1 is LNHDA, CDR2 SQIVND (reference sequence). The V and J ends lost 3 bases and 5 bases respectively, with 20 bases between them. The CDR3 loop is CASSIRQEWVQDQPQHF. The CDR3 DNA reads TGTGCCAGTAGTATTCGACAGGAATGGGTGCAAGATCAGCCCCAGCATTTT.

This clone was seen a handful of times. The chain has TRBV4-1 and TRBJ1-3, with D tentatively TRBD1 (6 bases). This CDR3 contains 15 residues. Germline values: CDR1 MGHRA, CDR2 YSYEKL. The V gene lost 2 bases and the J gene lost 1 base, with 9 bases spanning the gap. CDR3 coding DNA: TGCGCCAGCAGCCAAATAACAGGGTCTGGAAACACCATATATTTT. Translation: CASSQITGSGNTIYF.

The chain couples TRBV3-1 (or the pseudogene TRBV3-2) to TRBJ1-1; 8 nucleotides align to TRBD1. This CDR3 contains 14 residues. The junction had 5 bases not matched to a gene; V was cut back by 1 base and J by 7 bases. CDR1 and CDR2 from the germline V gene are LGHDT and YNNKEL (reference sequence). The CDR3 region is CASSQGTGSLEAFF. CDR3 nucleotide sequence: TGTGCCAGCAGCCAAGGGACAGGGAGCCTTGAAGCTTTCTTT.

The rearrangement joins TRBV21-1 to TRBJ1-5. TRBV21-1 is labeled a pseudogene. There are 14 residues in the CDR3. CDR3 region: CASSKGDPNQPQHF. CDR3 bases: TGTGCCAGCAGCAAGGGGGACCCAAATCAGCCCCAGCATTTT.

V usage is TRBV3-1 (or the pseudogene TRBV3-2) and J usage is TRBJ1-6, with D perhaps TRBD1 (6 bases). Germline V gene sequence: CDR1 LGHDT, CDR2 YNNKEL (reference sequence). The CDR3 runs to 15 residues. V lost 6 bases, J lost 3 bases, and 12 bases lay in between. The CDR3 spells CASSLQGRYNSPLHF. For the CDR3, the DNA is TGTGCCAGCAGTCTCCAGGGGCGCTATAATTCACCCCTCCACTTT.

The count of this clone is one. The chain has TRBV19 and TRBJ2-4; D is uncertain. The ends were cut back, 7 bases at V and 0 bases at J, with 13 bases in the middle. The CDR3 has 15 residues. In germline, CDR1 is LNHDA, CDR2 SQIVND (reference sequence). The CDR3 DNA follows: TGTGCCAGTAAGGAAGGAGATATAGCCAAAAACATTCAGTACTTC. Its translation is CASKEGDIAKNIQYF.

V and J are TRBV4-3 and TRBJ2-5; TRBD2 matches at 14 bases. The germline V gene encodes CDR1 LGHNA and CDR2 YSLEER. J lost 2 bases, V lost 4 bases, and 3 bases had no gene match. This CDR3 spans 16 amino acids. The CDR3 DNA reads TGCGCCAGCAGCCGCCGACTAGCGGGGGGGCAAGAGACCCAGTACTTC. Translating gives CASSRRLAGGQETQYF.

The V gene is TRBV6-5, the J gene TRBJ1-4, with D tentatively TRBD1 (6 bases). Germline lookup yields CDR1 MNHEY and CDR2 SVGAGI. V shed 6 bases and J shed 8 bases, with 7 bases lying between them. The CDR3 is made up of 11 amino acids. CDR3 sequence: CASRTGEKLFF. CDR3 nucleotides: TGTGCCAGCAGAACAGGGGAAAAACTGTTTTTT.

This clone was seen a few times. The chain has TRBV4-1 and TRBJ1-2; 7 positions match TRBD1. V lost 4 bases, J lost 0 bases, and 5 bases stayed unmatched. CDR3 size: 15 residues. Per the germline V gene, CDR1 is MGHRA and CDR2 is YSYEKL. CDR3 sequence: CASSRPGGTNYGYTF. CDR3 DNA sequence: TGCGCCAGCAGCCGCCCAGGGGGTACTAACTATGGCTACACCTTC.

This sequence joins TRBV27 and TRBJ2-7, with D possibly being TRBD1 (5 bases). Trimming took 6 bases from V and 2 from J, leaving 17 bases between them. From germline, CDR1 is MNHEY and CDR2 SMNVEV (reference sequence). This CDR3 has 15 amino acids. CDR3 loop: CASSFLRVNPYEQYV. The CDR3 DNA follows: TGTGCCAGCAGCTTTCTCAGGGTGAACCCCTACGAGCAGTACGTC.

To note about this clone: Other DNA sequences in this sample translate to the same CDR3. V is TRBV18 and J is TRBJ2-5; TRBD1 or TRBD2 may be the D gene (5 bases each). The V gene's germline CDR1 is KGHSH and CDR2 LQKENI. V shed 3 bases and J shed 2 bases, with 7 bases lying between them. The CDR3 consists of 13 residues. The DNA of the CDR3 is TGTGCCAGCTCACCGGGACGGCAAGAGACCCAGTACTTC. It specifies CASSPGRQETQYF.

This clone was picked up a small number of times. This rearrangement joins TRBV19 to TRBJ2-7, with TRBD1 identical over 8 bases. This CDR3 contains 15 residues. Per the germline V gene, CDR1 is LNHDA and CDR2 is SQIVND (reference sequence). V lost 4 bases to trimming and J lost 3 bases; unmatched junction nucleotides: 8. CDR3 sequence: CASSTTGQGRYEQYV. The CDR3 region has the DNA TGTGCCAGTAGTACCACAGGACAGGGCCGCTACGAGCAGTACGTC.

The CDR3 loop reads CASSFTKETQYF. The CDR3 DNA is TGTGCCAGCAGCTTTACGAAAGAGACCCAGTACTTC. The chain has TRBV11-2 and TRBJ2-5; D remains ambiguous. CDR3 length equals 12 residues. Germline assignment: CDR1 SGHAT and CDR2 FQNNGV. V was cut by 3 bases and J by 3 bases, with 5 bases left in between. Drawing the rest from reference TRBV11-2 and TRBJ2-5, the complete variable domain is EAGVAQSPRYKIIEKRQSVAFWCNPISGHATLYWYQQILGQGPKLLIQFQNNGVVDDSQLPKDRFSAERLKGVDSTLKIQPAKLEDSAVYLCASSFTKETQYFGPGTRLLVL.

The V and J genes are TRBV5-1 and TRBJ2-1; D unclear. CDR1 and CDR2 (germline): SGHRS, YFSETQ. Trimming removed 2 bases at V and 7 bases at J, with 7 bases between. The CDR3 extends over 12 amino acids. Here the CDR3 DNA reads TGCGCCAGCAGCTTTGCTGCGAATGAGCAGTTCTTC. Translating gives CASSFAANEQFF. Drawing the rest from reference TRBV5-1 and TRBJ2-1, the complete variable domain is KAGVTQTPRYLIKTRGQQVTLSCSPISGHRSVSWYQQTPGQGLQFLFEYFSETQRNKGNFPGRFSGRQFSNSRSEMNVSTLELGDSALYLCASSFAANEQFFGPGTRLTVL.

This rearrangement joins TRBV27 to TRBJ2-1; D is unclear. This CDR3 is built from 16 residues. The V gene lost 0 bases and the J gene lost 0 bases, with 9 bases spanning the gap. From germline, CDR1 is MNHEY and CDR2 SMNVEV (reference sequence). CDR3 sequence (DNA): TGTGCCAGCAGTTTATCCGCTCGAAACTCCTACAATGAGCAGTTCTTC. As protein: CASSLSARNSYNEQFF.

This clone has a single count. The chain has TRBV11-2 and TRBJ2-1, with 8 positions matching TRBD1. Losses at the gene ends were 2 bases for V and 9 bases for J; bases not matched to a gene: 6. CDR1 is SGHAT and CDR2 is FQNNGV in the germline V gene. This CDR3 region has 14 residues. CDR3: CASSLRDRGTEQFF. The CDR3 region has the DNA TGTGCCAGCAGCTTACGCGACAGGGGCACTGAGCAGTTCTTC.

A single count supports this clone. This chain uses TRBV10-1 with TRBJ2-5, with D perhaps matching TRBD2 (5 bases). Germline V lookup: CDR1 WNHNN, CDR2 SYGVQD (reference sequence). CDR3 length: 13 amino acids. V dropped 2 bases and J dropped 7 bases, with 11 bases sitting between them. In DNA form, the CDR3 reads TGCGCCAGCAGTGAGATCCTAGCAGGGACCCAGTACTTC. Its translation is CASSEILAGTQYF.

The chain couples TRBV2 to TRBJ2-2; 8 bases line up with TRBD2. Germline values: CDR1 SNHLY, CDR2 FYNNEI. CDR3 length: 13 amino acids. The J segment lost 7 bases and the V segment lost 4 bases, leaving 2 bases of the junction unmatched. CDR3 region: CASSGGGIGELFF. The DNA for the CDR3 is TGTGCCAGCAGTGGCGGGGGGATCGGGGAGCTGTTTTTT.